The present T cell receptor (beta chain) was sequenced within a study of blood T cell repertoires in COVID-19. The wider study: COVID-19 samples from acute and convalescent phases originated in the United States, Italy and Spain. T cells, B-cell-depleted T cells, or PBMCs provided the cDNA or gDNA that served as material.

Authors' analysis steps: The assay estimated nucleated cells by amplifying reference gene primers. The table came from immunoSEQ multiplex PCR; TCRdb's copy has only in-frame clones and leaves some out. V, J and clone size are those of that table, while D and trimming were read from the DNA. The table records around 130,000 clones, 84% of them present only once. The CDR3 has 15 residues. V shed 4 bases, J shed 7 bases, and the junction held 7 bases outside the gene matches. The V gene's germline CDR1 is SGHKS and CDR2 YYEKEE (reference sequence). The genes are TRBV5-5 and TRBJ1-5; the match to TRBD1 covers 11 bases. The sequence was collected from a human donor in a cohort sampled during active COVID-19. Sequenced material: peripheral blood. In nucleotides, the CDR3 is TGTGCCAGCAGCCGCGGGACAGGGGGAGAACAGCCCCAGCATTTT. As protein: CASSRGTGGEQPQHF.